These T cell receptor beta chains were read from a single sample in a study of cytomegalovirus exposure and HLA in healthy donors. The protocol was immunoSEQ multiplex PCR, while the TCRdb copy is restricted to in-frame clones and leaves out a portion. The sample data list approximately 58,000 clones. Sequencing used PBMCs. The receptors originated from a man aged 30 to 39 in good health and CMV-seropositive. Both conserved end residues are trimmed from each CDR3. D genes are given only for firm matches.

V gene,D gene,J gene,CDR3 protein
TRBV5-1,TRBD1,TRBJ2-7,ASSFETGATYEQY
TRBV15,-,TRBJ1-2,ATSRVTVNNYGYT
TRBV6-1,-,TRBJ1-2,ASSAPSNYGYT
TRBV9,TRBD2,TRBJ2-7,ASSVEGSGSLYEQY
TRBV21-1,-,TRBJ1-2,ASRSPGINYGYT
TRBV4-2,-,TRBJ2-5,ASSQGTNQETQY
TRBV5-1,TRBD2,TRBJ2-5,ASSFLAGIQETQY
TRBV19,-,TRBJ2-7,ASSIDVSSYEQY
TRBV6-4,-,TRBJ1-1,ASSAAGETEAF
TRBV11-2,TRBD1,TRBJ2-7,ASSLGGTAYEQY
TRBV6-1,-,TRBJ1-5,ASSEVPGSNQPQH
TRBV5-8,-,TRBJ1-1,ASSWGGAPNTEAF
TRBV30,TRBD1,TRBJ1-1,AWKGQGENTEAF
TRBV6-1,-,TRBJ1-2,ASNTSPIGVYT
TRBV2,-,TRBJ2-7,ASRALGRYRSTYEQY
TRBV6-1,TRBD1,TRBJ1-1,ASTSPGQGTEAF
TRBV30,TRBD1,TRBJ1-6,AFSGTGDSPLH